This T cell receptor beta chain derives from a study of cytomegalovirus exposure and HLA in healthy donors. Looked up from germline, CDR1 is MNHEY and CDR2 is SVGAGI. This CDR3 has 13 amino acids. Trimming removed 5 bases from V and 6 bases from J, with 8 bases in between. The donors were healthy bone marrow donors. Concerning this clone: Antigen specificity is unknown.

PCR involved 60 Vbeta and 13 Jbeta primers. Only in-frame clones appear in the TCRdb table, and some are missing; sequencing was by immunoSEQ multiplex PCR. The repertoire holds 140,000 to 150,000 clones, 75% to 80% seen once, with 2% to 3% in the top ten. Study conclusions and caveats: Associated with cytomegalovirus, according to the listing, were approximately 160 TCR beta chains. Usually a TCR sequence was rare, but some public TCRs were found in many donors. A link between a missense DCLRE1C variant and TCR beta V- and J-gene trimming emerged from a later analysis.

This chain uses TRBV6-5 with TRBJ1-6; D not certain. The sequencing sample was made of PBMCs. This TCR was recovered from a woman in her late teens or twenties in good health and CMV-seropositive. Written as DNA, the CDR3 is TGTGCCAGCAGTGAGGTCATTAATTCACCCCTCCACTTT. Translation: CASSEVINSPLHF.